A single sample gave rise to the 27 T cell receptor beta chains below, sequenced in a study of T cells in localized non-small cell lung cancer (dated by TCRdb to the early 2020s). Receptor amplification or capture employed the immunoSEQ multiplex PCR assay. TCRdb retrieved this table from immuneACCESS and kept in-frame rearrangements only. Not all clones are present; in checked studies, unresolved V genes account for under half, and no reason is known for the remainder. In this sample the table shows 1,500 to 2,000 clones, around 35% of which occur a single time. About 12% of the sample is taken by the ten largest. Sequenced here: lung tumor tissue, sampled before any cancer treatment. Every receptor here comes from a male donor at least 60 years old with stage III squamous cell lung carcinoma.

This clone showed up just a few times. This chain joins TRBV6-7 and TRBJ2-2; D not certain. TRBV6-7 is labeled an ORF, and its function is uncertain. Trimming cost V 0 bases and J 9 bases, with 2 bases left between them. The CDR3 consists of 11 residues. CDR3: CASSYSWELFF. CDR3 DNA sequence: TGTGCCAGCAGTTACTCATGGGAGCTGTTTTTT.

In its sample, this clone ranks as large. The chain couples TRBV11-3 to TRBJ1-1; D is unresolved. Germline CDR1 SGHNT, CDR2 YENEEA. The V end lost 1 base, the J end lost 4 bases, and 10 bases lay between the germline ends. The CDR3 length is 14 residues. The CDR3 DNA is TGTGCCAGCAGCTTAGGCTTCGGCGCCACTGAAGCTTTCTTT. This sequence encodes CASSLGFGATEAFF.

This chain connects TRBV6-8 to TRBJ2-2; possibly TRBD2 for D (6 bases). Looked up from germline, CDR1 is MNHGY and CDR2 is SAAAGT. There are 13 residues in the CDR3. Deletions cut 5 bases from V and 13 bases from J, with 17 bases between. CDR3 in amino acids: CASSRDSAGWLFF. For the CDR3, the DNA is TGTGCCAGCAGTCGAGACTCCGCGGGGTGGCTGTTTTTT.

The rearrangement links TRBV25-1 to TRBJ1-1; possible D gene TRBD1, 5 bases. This CDR3 has 17 residues. Germline assignment: CDR1 MGHDK and CDR2 SYGVNS. Trimming removed 1 base from V and 4 bases from J, with 19 bases in between. The CDR3 here is CASSESVGGWRTTEAFF. Written as DNA, the CDR3 is TGTGCCAGCAGTGAATCAGTGGGGGGGTGGCGTACCACTGAAGCTTTCTTT.

The chain joins TRBV11-3 to TRBJ2-5; D tentatively reads TRBD1 or TRBD2 (5 bases each). V was cut by 6 bases and J by 3 bases, with 14 bases left in between. This CDR3 has 14 amino acids. Germline-derived CDR1 and CDR2 are SGHNT and YENEEA. The CDR3 protein is CASRETGRKETQYF. The CDR3 region has the DNA TGTGCCAGCAGGGAGACGGGACGGAAAGAGACCCAGTACTTC.

The chain combines TRBV15 with TRBJ2-1, with TRBD2 as a possible D gene (6 bases). This CDR3 is 15 amino acids long. The germline V gene has CDR1 LNHNV and CDR2 YYDKDF (reference sequence). The germline V and J ends were trimmed by 1 base and 4 bases, with 11 bases remaining between them. In nucleotides, the CDR3 is TGTGCCACCAGCAGAGGTCGGGGGAAATACAATGAGCAGTTCTTC. Translated: CATSRGRGKYNEQFF. Based on the CDR3 plus reference TRBV15 and TRBJ2-1, the full variable domain is DAMVIQNPRYQVTQFGKPVTLSCSQTLNHNVMYWYQQKSSQAPKLLFHYYDKDFNNEADTPDNFQSRRPNTSFCFLDIRSPGLGDTAMYLCATSRGRGKYNEQFFGPGTRLTVL.

The rearrangement links TRBV5-1 to TRBJ1-1, with 8 bases identical to TRBD1. The CDR3 spans 15 residues. V trimming: 3 bases; J trimming: 1 base; junction bases outside the gene matches: 5. The germline V gene encodes CDR1 SGHRS and CDR2 YFSETQ. CDR3 DNA sequence: TGCGCCAGCAGCTCAGGGGGCGCGAAGAACACTGAAGCTTTCTTT. This encodes CASSSGGAKNTEAFF. Full variable domain (remainder filled in from reference TRBV5-1 and TRBJ1-1): KAGVTQTPRYLIKTRGQQVTLSCSPISGHRSVSWYQQTPGQGLQFLFEYFSETQRNKGNFPGRFSGRQFSNSRSEMNVSTLELGDSALYLCASSSGGAKNTEAFFGQGTRLTVV.

The rearrangement joins TRBV19 to TRBJ2-4; D tentatively fits TRBD1 or TRBD2 (5 bases each). V was pared by 10 bases and J by 6 bases, with 19 bases between. Looked up from germline, CDR1 is LNHDA and CDR2 is SQIVND (reference sequence). CDR3 size: 14 residues. The CDR3 sequence: CATKRPGDGNIQYF. The CDR3 DNA sequence: TGTGCCACCAAAAGACCCGGGGACGGAAACATTCAGTACTTC.

The sample holds a few counts of this clone. The chain has TRBV9 and TRBJ1-3; D remains ambiguous. This CDR3 is built from 14 residues. V was shortened by 10 bases and J by 0 bases, with 14 bases between the two germline ends. Germline CDR1 and CDR2: SGDLS and YYNGEE. CDR3 nucleotides: TGTGCCGGGTCTAGGCAGTCCTCTGGAAACACCATATATTTT. Amino acids: CAGSRQSSGNTIYF. Using reference TRBV9 and TRBJ1-3 for the parts outside the CDR3, the full variable domain is DSGVTQTPKHLITATGQRVTLRCSPRSGDLSVYWYQQSLDQGLQFLIQYYNGEERAKGNILERFSAQQFPDLHSELNLSSLELGDSALYFCAGSRQSSGNTIYFGEGSWLTVV.

This clone was seen more than once but under ten times. The rearrangement uses TRBV19 and TRBJ1-6, with 7 nucleotides matching TRBD1. Losses at the gene ends were 5 bases for V and 9 bases for J; bases not matched to a gene: 10. Per germline, CDR1 LNHDA and CDR2 SQIVND (reference sequence). The CDR3 has 15 residues. In DNA form, the CDR3 reads TGTGCCAGTAGTGTATACAGGGGCCCAAGTTCACCCCTCCACTTT. Protein product: CASSVYRGPSSPLHF.

This clone was seen more than once but under ten times. The chain is built from TRBV11-3 and TRBJ1-1; D gene ambiguous. Trimming shortened V by 4 bases and J by 0 bases, and 18 bases separated the two germline ends. The germline V gene has CDR1 SGHNT and CDR2 YENEEA. The CDR3 contains 17 residues. The CDR3 sequence is CASSSKPTNPLNTEAFF. For the CDR3, the DNA is TGTGCCAGCAGCTCCAAACCAACAAATCCATTGAACACTGAAGCTTTCTTT. The full variable domain, its missing parts supplied by reference TRBV11-3 and TRBJ1-1, is EAGVVQSPRYKIIEKKQPVAFWCNPISGHNTLYWYLQNLGQGPELLIRYENEEAVDDSQLPKDRFSAERLKGVDSTLKIQPAELGDSAVYLCASSSKPTNPLNTEAFFGQGTRLTVV.

The rearrangement joins TRBV28 to TRBJ2-3; 10 positions match TRBD2. The CDR3 runs 16 residues. Germline V gives CDR1 MDHEN, CDR2 SYDVKM. V lost 2 bases, J lost 5 bases, and 7 bases stayed unmatched. The CDR3 nucleotides are TGTGCCAGCAGTTTAGCGCTAGCGGGGGTCGGAGATACGCAGTATTTT. This translates into CASSLALAGVGDTQYF.

This clone is deemed large (0.1 to 1%). The chain combines TRBV6-8 with TRBJ2-7, with 7 positions matching TRBD1. CDR3 length: 15 amino acids. The junction had 13 bases not matched to a gene; V was cut back by 6 bases and J by 5 bases. In germline, CDR1 is MNHGY, CDR2 SAAAGT. CDR3 in DNA: TGTGCCAGCAGAATAAGGGGGCTCTTTGAGGACGAGCAGTACGTC. Its translation: CASRIRGLFEDEQYV.

This chain links TRBV6-8 with TRBJ1-1; TRBD1 agrees at 7 bases. Germline V lookup: CDR1 MNHGY, CDR2 SAAAGT. After removal of 1 base from V and 4 bases from J, the junction contained 3 bases not matched to a gene. The CDR3 is 14 amino acids. The CDR3 DNA reads as TGTGCCAGCAGTTACTTACAGGGGTCCACTGAAGCTTTCTTT. It encodes CASSYLQGSTEAFF.

The rearrangement joins TRBV11-3 to TRBJ2-7; 8 nucleotides match TRBD1. The CDR3 covers 15 residues. V shed 5 bases and J 2 bases; nucleotides not matched to a gene: 8. The germline gives CDR1 SGHNT, CDR2 YENEEA. In nucleotides, the CDR3 is TGTGCCAGCAGCCCGCGGACAGGGCCCACCTACGAGCAGTACTTC. The encoded protein is CASSPRTGPTYEQYF.

This rearrangement joins TRBV11-3 to TRBJ2-3, with TRBD1 matching over 7 bases. The CDR3 runs 15 residues. With V trimmed by 5 bases and J by 2 bases, 7 bases remained unmatched. CDR1 SGHNT and CDR2 YENEEA come from the germline V gene. CDR3: CASSPRTGDTDTQYF. Here the CDR3 DNA reads TGTGCCAGCAGCCCCCGGACAGGTGACACAGATACGCAGTATTTT.

This clone was picked up a small number of times. One end of the junction does not line up with germline, which may come from a read error. The chain carries TRBV6-8 and TRBJ2-7, with D perhaps matching TRBD2 (5 bases). The CDR3 length is 15 residues. Germline-derived CDR1 and CDR2 are MNHGY and SAAAGT. CDR3 DNA: TGTGCCATCAGTATAGTTCGACGGGGTGCCTACGAGCAGTACTTC. Residues: CAISIVRRGAYEQYF.

The V and J genes are TRBV2 and TRBJ1-5; a weak D match, TRBD1 (5 bases). The CDR3 runs to 15 residues. V gave up 1 base and J gave up 6 bases, with 13 bases separating them. From germline, CDR1 is SNHLY and CDR2 FYNNEI. CDR3 sequence: CASSEGWGGAQPQHF. In DNA, the CDR3 is TGTGCCAGCAGTGAAGGTTGGGGGGGAGCTCAGCCCCAGCATTTT.

This clone showed up just a few times. The chain is built from TRBV11-3 and TRBJ2-3; 7 bases agree with TRBD2. Germline V gene lookup returns CDR1 SGHNT and CDR2 YENEEA. The CDR3 covers 15 residues. V shed 1 base and J 1 base; nucleotides not matched to a gene: 2. In DNA, the CDR3 is TGTGCCAGCAGCTTAGTTGCGGGGGGCACAGATACGCAGTATTTT. Amino acids: CASSLVAGGTDTQYF. Full variable domain (outside the CDR3, taken from reference TRBV11-3 and TRBJ2-3): EAGVVQSPRYKIIEKKQPVAFWCNPISGHNTLYWYLQNLGQGPELLIRYENEEAVDDSQLPKDRFSAERLKGVDSTLKIQPAELGDSAVYLCASSLVAGGTDTQYFGPGTRLTVL.

The genes are TRBV18 and TRBJ2-3; D ambiguous. Germline V CDR1 and CDR2: KGHSH, LQKENI. V lost 3 bases to trimming and J lost 0 bases, with 13 bases between them. This CDR3 contains 16 residues. The CDR3: CASSPVEATSTDTQYF. CDR3 in DNA: TGTGCCAGCTCACCGGTAGAGGCCACTAGCACAGATACGCAGTATTTT.

This clone was recorded once. The CDR3 sequence: CASSKVLAGASTDTQYF. The CDR3 coding sequence is TGTGCCAGTAGTAAAGTCCTAGCGGGGGCCTCCACAGATACGCAGTATTTT. This sequence joins TRBV19 and TRBJ2-3; 10 nucleotides match TRBD2. Germline trimming cut 4 bases from V and 2 bases from J; bases unmatched to any gene: 9. The germline V gene has CDR1 LNHDA and CDR2 SQIVND (reference sequence). The CDR3 runs 17 residues.

V gene TRBV28 combines with J gene TRBJ1-2; TRBD1 matches at 8 bases. The germline V gene has CDR1 MDHEN and CDR2 SYDVKM. The CDR3 covers 13 residues. Trimming took 9 bases from V and 6 from J; bases not matched to a gene: 9. The CDR3 loop reads CASRGRGLDGYTF. As DNA, the CDR3 is TGTGCCAGTCGAGGCAGGGGGCTTGATGGCTACACCTTC.

This clone was found a few times. The CDR3 spells CASIPSGGLYNEQFF. The CDR3 DNA reads TGTGCCAGCATCCCTAGCGGGGGGCTCTACAATGAGCAGTTCTTC. V is TRBV6-8 and J is TRBJ2-1; 11 bases match TRBD2. CDR3 length: 15 amino acids. V was clipped by 7 bases and J by 3 bases; unmatched bases: 5. Germline loops: CDR1 MNHGY, CDR2 SAAAGT.

This clone was seen a few times. The chain uses TRBV9 and TRBJ2-3; D may be TRBD1 or TRBD2 (5 bases each). CDR1 and CDR2 (germline): SGDLS, YYNGEE. This CDR3 comprises 14 residues. Between the trimmed V and J ends, which lost 0 bases and 5 bases, there was a span of 10 bases. The CDR3 spells CASSVGERGDTQYF. CDR3 sequence (DNA): TGTGCCAGCAGCGTAGGCGAGAGGGGAGATACGCAGTATTTT.

This clone was detected only a few times. The chain combines TRBV9 with TRBJ1-1; D is ambiguous. V shed 10 bases and J shed 4 bases, with 17 bases lying between them. The germline V gene encodes CDR1 SGDLS and CDR2 YYNGEE. The CDR3 runs 13 residues. The CDR3 nucleotides are TGTGCCTCCCGTCCGGAGGTGTCCACTGAAGCTTTCTTT. This encodes CASRPEVSTEAFF.

V gene TRBV18 combines with J gene TRBJ2-5; a weak D match, TRBD1 (6 bases). This CDR3 is built from 13 residues. Germline V gene lookup returns CDR1 KGHSH and CDR2 LQKENI. Trimming removed 5 bases from V and 4 bases from J, with 11 bases in between. As DNA, the CDR3 is TGTGCCAGCTCATCAGGGGTGGGAGAGACCCAGTACTTC. Protein: CASSSGVGETQYF.

The DNA of the CDR3 is TGTGCCAGTAGCCTCCGAGGGGTATCAGATACGCAGTATTTT. The encoded protein is CASSLRGVSDTQYF. The rearrangement uses TRBV19 and TRBJ2-3, with D tentatively TRBD1 or TRBD2 (5 bases each). Germline V gives CDR1 LNHDA, CDR2 SQIVND (reference sequence). The CDR3 length is 14 residues. Trimming took off 6 bases at V and 4 bases at J, with 14 bases between the two ends. Supplemented by reference TRBV19 and TRBJ2-3, the full variable domain reads DGGITQSPKYLFRKEGQNVTLSCEQNLNHDAMYWYRQDPGQGLRLIYYSQIVNDFQKGDIAEGYSVSREKKESFPLTVTSAQKNPTAFYLCASSLRGVSDTQYFGPGTRLTVL.